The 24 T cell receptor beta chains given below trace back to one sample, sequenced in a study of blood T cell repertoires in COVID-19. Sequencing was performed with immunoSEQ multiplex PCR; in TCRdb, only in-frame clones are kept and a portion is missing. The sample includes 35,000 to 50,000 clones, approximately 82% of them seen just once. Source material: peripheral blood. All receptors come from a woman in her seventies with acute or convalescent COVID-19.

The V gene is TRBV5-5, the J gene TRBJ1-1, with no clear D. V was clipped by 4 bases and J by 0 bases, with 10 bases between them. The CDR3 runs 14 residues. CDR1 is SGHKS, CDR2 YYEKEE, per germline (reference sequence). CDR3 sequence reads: CASSLQIMNTEAFF. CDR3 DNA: TGTGCCAGCAGCCTCCAGATAATGAACACTGAAGCTTTCTTT.

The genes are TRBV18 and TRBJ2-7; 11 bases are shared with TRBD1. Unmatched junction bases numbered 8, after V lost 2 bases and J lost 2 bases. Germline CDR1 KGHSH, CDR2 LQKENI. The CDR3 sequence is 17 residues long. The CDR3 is CASSPSRDRGGTYEQYF. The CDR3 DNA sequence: TGTGCCAGCTCACCATCGCGGGACAGGGGGGGGACCTACGAGCAGTACTTC. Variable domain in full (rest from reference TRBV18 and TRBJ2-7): NAGVMQNPRHLVRRRGQEARLRCSPMKGHSHVYWYRQLPEEGLKFMVYLQKENIIDESGMPKERFSAEFPKEGPSILRIQQVVRGDSAAYFCASSPSRDRGGTYEQYFGPGTRLTVT.

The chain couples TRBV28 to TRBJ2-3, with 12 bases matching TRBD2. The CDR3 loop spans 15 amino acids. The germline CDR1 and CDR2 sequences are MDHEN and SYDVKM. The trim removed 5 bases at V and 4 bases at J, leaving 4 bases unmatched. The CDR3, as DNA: TGTGCCAGCAGTCCGGGACTAGCGGGTGCAGATACGCAGTATTTT. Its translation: CASSPGLAGADTQYF.

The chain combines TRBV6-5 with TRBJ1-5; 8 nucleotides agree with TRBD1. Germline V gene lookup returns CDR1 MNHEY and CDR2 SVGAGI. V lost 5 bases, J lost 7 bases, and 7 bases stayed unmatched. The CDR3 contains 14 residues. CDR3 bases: TGTGCCAGCAGTAAGGACAGGGTAAACCAGCCCCAGCATTTT. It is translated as CASSKDRVNQPQHF.

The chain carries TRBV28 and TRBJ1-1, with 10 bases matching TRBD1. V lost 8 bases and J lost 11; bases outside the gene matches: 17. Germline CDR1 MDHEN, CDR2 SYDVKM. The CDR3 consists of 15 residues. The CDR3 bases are TGTGCCAGCCGATTGGGACAGGGGATAGGGCTGAGGGCTTTCTTT. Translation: CASRLGQGIGLRAFF.

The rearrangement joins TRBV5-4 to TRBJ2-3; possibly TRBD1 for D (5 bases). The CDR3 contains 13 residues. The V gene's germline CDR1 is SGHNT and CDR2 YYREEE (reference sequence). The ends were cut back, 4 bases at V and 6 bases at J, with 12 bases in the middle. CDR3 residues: CASSVPRGDTQYF. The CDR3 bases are TGTGCCAGCAGCGTTCCAAGGGGCGATACGCAGTATTTT. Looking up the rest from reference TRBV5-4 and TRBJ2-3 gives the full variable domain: ETGVTQSPTHLIKTRGQQVTLRCSSQSGHNTVSWYQQALGQGPQFIFQYYREEENGRGNFPPRFSGLQFPNYSSELNVNALELDDSALYLCASSVPRGDTQYFGPGTRLTVL.

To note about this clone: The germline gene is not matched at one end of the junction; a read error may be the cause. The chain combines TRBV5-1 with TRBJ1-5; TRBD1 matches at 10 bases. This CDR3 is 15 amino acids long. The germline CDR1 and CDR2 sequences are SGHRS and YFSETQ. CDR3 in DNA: TGCGCCAGCAGCTTGGGACCGGGACAGGGGAAAGTTCAGGAGTTT. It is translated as CASSLGPGQGKVQEF.

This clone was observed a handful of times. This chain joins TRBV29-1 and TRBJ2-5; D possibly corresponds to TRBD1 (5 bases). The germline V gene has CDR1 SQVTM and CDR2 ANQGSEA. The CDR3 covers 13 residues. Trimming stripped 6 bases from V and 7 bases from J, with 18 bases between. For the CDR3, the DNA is TGCAGCGTGGGTGATCAGGGTTGGGGGACCCAGTACTTC. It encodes CSVGDQGWGTQYF.

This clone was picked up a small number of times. CDR3 coding DNA: TGTGCCAGTAGATCCGACAGGGCCTATGGCTACACCTTC. Amino acids: CASRSDRAYGYTF. The rearrangement joins TRBV19 to TRBJ1-2; 7 bases are a match to TRBD1. V was clipped by 6 bases and J by 4 bases; unmatched bases: 5. CDR1 and CDR2 from the germline V gene are LNHDA and SQIVND (reference sequence). The CDR3 contains 13 residues.

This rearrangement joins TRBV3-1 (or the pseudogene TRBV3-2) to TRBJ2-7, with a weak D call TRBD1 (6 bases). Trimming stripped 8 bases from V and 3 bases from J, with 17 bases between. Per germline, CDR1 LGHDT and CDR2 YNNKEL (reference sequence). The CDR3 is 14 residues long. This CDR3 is CASGGGPFDYEQYF. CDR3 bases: TGTGCCAGCGGTGGGGGCCCTTTTGACTACGAGCAGTACTTC.

Written as DNA, the CDR3 is TGTGCCAGCAGTTTCCTTCCTATGGGCAGTGTAAGCTCTGGGGCCAACGTCCTGACTTTC. It translates to CASSFLPMGSVSSGANVLTF. V is TRBV27 and J is TRBJ2-6; D uncertain. The CDR3 consists of 20 residues. The V and J ends lost 3 bases and 0 bases respectively, with 21 bases between them. Germline V gene sequence: CDR1 MNHEY, CDR2 SMNVEV (reference sequence).

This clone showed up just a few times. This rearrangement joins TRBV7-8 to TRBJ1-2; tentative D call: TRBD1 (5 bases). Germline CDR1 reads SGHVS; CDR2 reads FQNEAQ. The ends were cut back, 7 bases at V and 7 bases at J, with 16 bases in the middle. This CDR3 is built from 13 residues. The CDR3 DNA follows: TGTGCCAGCACCCCCACACGGGGGTCTGGCTACACCTTC. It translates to CASTPTRGSGYTF. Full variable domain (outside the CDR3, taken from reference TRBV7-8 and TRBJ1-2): GAGVSQSPRYKVAKRGQDVALRCDPISGHVSLFWYQQALGQGPEFLTYFQNEAQLDKSGLPSDRFFAERPEGSVSTLKIQRTQQEDSAVYLCASTPTRGSGYTFGSGTRLTVV.

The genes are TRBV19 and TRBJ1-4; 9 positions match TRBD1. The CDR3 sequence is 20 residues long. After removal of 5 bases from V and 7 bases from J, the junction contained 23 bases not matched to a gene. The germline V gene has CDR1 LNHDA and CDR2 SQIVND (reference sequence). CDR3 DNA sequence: TGTGCCAGTAGTTTGAATTCCGGGACAGGGTATAGGAGGCCTGGTGAAAAACTGTTTTTT. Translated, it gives CASSLNSGTGYRRPGEKLFF.

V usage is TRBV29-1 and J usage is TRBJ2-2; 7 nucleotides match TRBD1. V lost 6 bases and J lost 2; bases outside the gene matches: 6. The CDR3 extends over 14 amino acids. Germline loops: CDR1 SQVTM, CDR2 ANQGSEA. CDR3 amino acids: CSVSTGLNTGELFF. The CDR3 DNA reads TGCAGCGTCTCGACAGGGTTAAACACCGGGGAGCTGTTTTTT.

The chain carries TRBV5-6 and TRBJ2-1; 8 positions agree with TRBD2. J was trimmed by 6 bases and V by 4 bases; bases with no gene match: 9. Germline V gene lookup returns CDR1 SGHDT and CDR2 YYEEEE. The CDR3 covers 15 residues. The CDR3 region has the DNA TGTGCCAGCAGCCCCATTGGAACTAGCGGCAATGAGCAGTTCTTC. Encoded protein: CASSPIGTSGNEQFF.

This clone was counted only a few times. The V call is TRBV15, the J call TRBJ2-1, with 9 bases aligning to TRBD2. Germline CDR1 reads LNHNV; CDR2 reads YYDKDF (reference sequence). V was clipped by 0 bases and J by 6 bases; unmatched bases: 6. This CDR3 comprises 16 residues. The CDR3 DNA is TGTGCCACCAGCAGAGATCTGAGGCGGGGGGGCAATGAGCAGTTCTTC. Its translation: CATSRDLRRGGNEQFF.

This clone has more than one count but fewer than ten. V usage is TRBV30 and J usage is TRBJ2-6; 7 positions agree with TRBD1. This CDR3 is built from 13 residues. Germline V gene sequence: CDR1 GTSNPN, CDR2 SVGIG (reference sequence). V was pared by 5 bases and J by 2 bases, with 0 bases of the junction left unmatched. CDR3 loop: CAWDRAGANVLTF. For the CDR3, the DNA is TGTGCCTGGGACAGGGCTGGGGCCAACGTCCTGACTTTC.

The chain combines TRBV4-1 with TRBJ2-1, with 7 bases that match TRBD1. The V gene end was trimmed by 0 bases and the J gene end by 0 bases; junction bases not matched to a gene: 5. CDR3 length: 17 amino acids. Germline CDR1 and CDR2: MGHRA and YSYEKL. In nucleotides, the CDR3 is TGCGCCAGCAGCCAAGATCGACAGGGAAGCTCCTACAATGAGCAGTTCTTC. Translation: CASSQDRQGSSYNEQFF.

CDR3 in amino acids: CASSQEGRGYEKLFF. The DNA for the CDR3 is TGTGCCAGCAGCCAAGAGGGCAGGGGATATGAAAAACTGTTTTTT. The rearrangement links TRBV14 to TRBJ1-4; D might be TRBD1 (6 bases). Germline V gene data show CDR1 as SGHDN and CDR2 as FVKESK. The CDR3 contains 15 residues. Trimming shortened V by 0 bases and J by 6 bases, and 11 bases separated the two germline ends.

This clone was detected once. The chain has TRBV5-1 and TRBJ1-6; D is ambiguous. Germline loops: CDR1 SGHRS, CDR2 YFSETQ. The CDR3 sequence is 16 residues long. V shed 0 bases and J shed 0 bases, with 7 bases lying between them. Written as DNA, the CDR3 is TGCGCCAGCAGCTTGGATCCCAGCTCCTATAATTCACCCCTCCACTTT. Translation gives CASSLDPSSYNSPLHF.

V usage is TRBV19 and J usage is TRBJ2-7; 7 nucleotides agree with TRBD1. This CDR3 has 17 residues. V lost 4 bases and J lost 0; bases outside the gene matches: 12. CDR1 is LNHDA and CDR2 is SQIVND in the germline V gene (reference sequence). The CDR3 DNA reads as TGTGCCAGTAGTACCCCCAACCGACAGGGCCCCTCCTACGAGCAGTACTTC. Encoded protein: CASSTPNRQGPSYEQYF.

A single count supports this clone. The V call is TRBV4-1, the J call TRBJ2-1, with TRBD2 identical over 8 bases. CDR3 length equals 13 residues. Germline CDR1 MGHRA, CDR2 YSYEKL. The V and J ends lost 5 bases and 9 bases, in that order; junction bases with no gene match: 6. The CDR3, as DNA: TGCGCCAGCAGCGCCAGCGGGAGACTTGAGCAGTTCTTC. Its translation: CASSASGRLEQFF.

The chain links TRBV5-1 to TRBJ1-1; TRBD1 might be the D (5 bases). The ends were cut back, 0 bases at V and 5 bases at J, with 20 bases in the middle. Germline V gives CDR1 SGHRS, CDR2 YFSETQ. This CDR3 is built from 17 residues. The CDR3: CASSLGGRAVPDTEAFF. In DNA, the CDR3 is TGCGCCAGCAGCTTGGGAGGCAGGGCGGTTCCAGATACTGAAGCTTTCTTT. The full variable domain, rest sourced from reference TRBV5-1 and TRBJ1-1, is KAGVTQTPRYLIKTRGQQVTLSCSPISGHRSVSWYQQTPGQGLQFLFEYFSETQRNKGNFPGRFSGRQFSNSRSEMNVSTLELGDSALYLCASSLGGRAVPDTEAFFGQGTRLTVV.

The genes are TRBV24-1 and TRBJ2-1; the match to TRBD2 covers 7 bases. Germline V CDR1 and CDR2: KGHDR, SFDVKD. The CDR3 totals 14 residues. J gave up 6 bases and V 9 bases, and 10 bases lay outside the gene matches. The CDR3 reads CATAIGGSGNEQFF. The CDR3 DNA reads TGTGCCACCGCGATCGGCGGGAGTGGCAATGAGCAGTTCTTC.